This TCR beta chain originates from a study of CD8+ T cells in alopecia areata. At the level of the study: Skin was taken from 6-12-month-old C3H/HeJ graft donors that had spontaneous alopecia and grafted onto roughly 7-10-week-old female C3H/HeJ mice. Study-wide results and limits: Patients shared TCRs less clearly than mice did, possibly for HLA-related reasons. Affected scalp, especially in alopecia totalis/universalis, had a higher clonality than normal scalp did. Scalp sequencing captures resident alphabeta T cells of normal skin too.

cDNA reverse transcribed from extracted RNA served as the sequencing template. Method: immunoSEQ multiplex PCR; TCRdb's copy keeps in-frame clones and lacks some. The table lists 250,000 or so clones, with no singletons. The CDR3 contains 14 residues. Germline V gene data show CDR1 as NSQYPW and CDR2 as LRSPGD (reference sequence). Trimming pared 5 bases from V and 2 bases from J, leaving 11 bases between. This clone was detected only a few times. No antigen is known for it. Gene names are mouse gene names. The DNA ends 4 residues before the CDR3 does, and the rest of the CDR3 is filled in from the germline J gene. Using CD4, CD8alpha, NKG2D, NKG2ACE and other markers, pooled cutaneous lymph node cells were sorted.

This receptor was identified in a C3H/HeJ mouse with alopecia areata. The MHC haplotype of the strain is H2-k. Source material: CD4+ T cells sorted from a lymph node. The chain employs TRBV1 and TRBJ2-5; D is possibly TRBD1 (5 bases). The sequenced CDR3 bases are TGCACCTGCAGTTCCAGGGCGGGCCAAGAC. This encodes CTCSSRAGQD. The entire CDR3 is CTCSSRAGQDTQYF.